What follows is one TCR beta chain and its context. Its antigen is unknown. The J segment lost 4 bases and the V segment lost 4 bases, leaving 8 bases of the junction unmatched. The CDR3 loop spans 15 amino acids. Germline assignment: CDR1 SGDLS and CDR2 YYNGEE. The data are from a study of immune evolution from preneoplasia to lung adenocarcinoma. Turning to the study itself: HLA loss of heterozygosity: 6% to 7.5% AIS, under 19% MIA, about 35% ADC, none AAH. Study-level points and caveats: Top clone frequencies peaked in normal lung, apparently declining through invasive adenocarcinoma. KRAS-mutant nodules had the highest T cell clonality.

The method was immunoSEQ multiplex PCR; TCRdb's version includes in-frame clones alone and lacks a portion of them. This table has 15,000 to 20,000 clones, about 86% appearing once. J is TRBJ2-7 and V is TRBV9, with 10 bases lining up with TRBD2. This sequence originates from a person between 65 and 79 years old with invasive lung adenocarcinoma. Input material: FFPE invasive lung adenocarcinoma tissue. The CDR3 reads CASSPGLAELYEQYF. CDR3 bases: TGTGCCAGCAGCCCCGGACTAGCGGAGCTTTACGAGCAGTACTTC.